This T cell receptor beta chain was sequenced in a study of identical twins. MiXCR, run by TCRdb on the 5' RACE reads, gives a single entry per CDR3 protein. There are some 260,000 distinct CDR3 sequences in the sample; around 15% occur only once, and 8.5% to 10% lies in the top ten. The sample was memory (CD45RO+) T cells sorted from blood. The receptor was isolated from a woman aged 18 to 35 in good health.

CDR3 in DNA: TGTGCCAGCAGCCAAGAAAGGACAGGGGGGAACACTGAAGCTTTCTTT. This sequence encodes CASSQERTGGNTEAFF. The chain carries TRBV3-1 and TRBJ1-1, with 10 nucleotides matching TRBD1. Germline CDR1 reads LGHDT; CDR2 reads YNNKEL (reference sequence). The CDR3 contains 16 residues. The junction had 2 bases not matched to a gene; V was cut back by 0 bases and J by 1 base.